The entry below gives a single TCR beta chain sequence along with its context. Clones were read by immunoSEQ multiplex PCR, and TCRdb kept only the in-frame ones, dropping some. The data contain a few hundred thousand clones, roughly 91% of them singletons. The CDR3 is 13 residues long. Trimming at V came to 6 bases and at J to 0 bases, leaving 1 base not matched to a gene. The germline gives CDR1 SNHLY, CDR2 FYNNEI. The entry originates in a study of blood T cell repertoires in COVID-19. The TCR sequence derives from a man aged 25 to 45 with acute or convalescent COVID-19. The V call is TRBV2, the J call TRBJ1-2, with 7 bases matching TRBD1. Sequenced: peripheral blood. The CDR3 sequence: CASRTGPNYGYTF. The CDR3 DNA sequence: TGTGCCAGCAGGACAGGGCCTAACTATGGCTACACCTTC. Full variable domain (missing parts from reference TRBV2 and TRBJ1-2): EPEVTQTPSHQVTQMGQEVILRCVPISNHLYFYWYRQILGQKVEFLVSFYNNEISEKSEIFDDQFSVERPDGSNFTLKIRSTKLEDSAMYFCASRTGPNYGYTFGSGTRLTVV.